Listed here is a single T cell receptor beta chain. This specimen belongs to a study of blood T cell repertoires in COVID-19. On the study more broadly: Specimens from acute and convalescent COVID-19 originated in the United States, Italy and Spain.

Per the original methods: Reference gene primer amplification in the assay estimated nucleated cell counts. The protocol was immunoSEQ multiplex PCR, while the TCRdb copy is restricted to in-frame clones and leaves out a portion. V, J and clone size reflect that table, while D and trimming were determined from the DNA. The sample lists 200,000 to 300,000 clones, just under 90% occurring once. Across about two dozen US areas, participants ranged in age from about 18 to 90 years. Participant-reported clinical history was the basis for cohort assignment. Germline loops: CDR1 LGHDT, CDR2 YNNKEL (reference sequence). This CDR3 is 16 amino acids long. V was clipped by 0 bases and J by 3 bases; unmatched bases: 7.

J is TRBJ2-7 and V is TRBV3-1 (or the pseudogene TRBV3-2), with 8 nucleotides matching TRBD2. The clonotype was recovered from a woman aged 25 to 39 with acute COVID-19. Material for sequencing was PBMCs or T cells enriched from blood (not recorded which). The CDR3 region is CASSQDRGGDIYEQYF. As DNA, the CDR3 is TGTGCCAGCAGCCAAGATCGGGGGGGGGACATCTACGAGCAGTACTTC.